These 5 T cell receptor beta chains share one sample of origin, sequenced in a study of T-cell memory formation after mild COVID-19 (dated by TCRdb to about 2021). The method behind the library was 5' RACE. Sequencing was carried out with an Illumina NovaSeq 6000. TCRdb's own reprocessing of the public reads used fastp at Q25 and MiXCR and kept productive beta chains. Rows with one shared CDR3 protein collapse into an entry with the most common genes and DNA. The sample profile shows 550,000 to 650,000 distinct CDR3 sequences; 17% of them were found once. The ten largest make up about 7.5% of the sample. The sequenced material came from PBMCs or a T cell subset sorted from them (not recorded which). These receptors came from an adult woman who had mild COVID-19 (a few samples of this study predate the infection). The sample titles of this study are shuffled in the database, so cell type and time point are left out; the donor was told from shared clones.

In its sample, this clonotype was seen a few times. The chain uses TRBV24-1 and TRBJ2-3; 10 bases are a match to TRBD1. The CDR3 is 16 amino acids. Germline V gene sequence: CDR1 KGHDR, CDR2 SFDVKD. The ends lost 3 bases at V and 6 bases at J; junction bases unmatched: 8. The CDR3 DNA reads as TGTGCCACCAGTGATCCTGGACAGGGGGTGGAGGATACGCAGTATTTT. It yields the protein CATSDPGQGVEDTQYF.

This clonotype showed up just a few times. This sequence joins TRBV10-3 and TRBJ1-5; a possible D gene is TRBD1 (5 bases). Deletions cut 5 bases from V and 2 bases from J, with 19 bases between. Germline V lookup: CDR1 ENHRY, CDR2 SYGVKD. This CDR3 region has 17 residues. This CDR3 reads CAISSTEIAGRNQPQHF. The DNA for the CDR3 is TGTGCCATCAGTTCCACGGAGATCGCAGGGCGCAATCAGCCCCAGCATTTT.

V and J are TRBV7-6 and TRBJ2-1, with 9 bases matching TRBD1. Germline V gene sequence: CDR1 SGHVS, CDR2 FNYEAQ. CDR3 length equals 16 residues. V was pared by 1 base and J by 6 bases, with 7 bases of the junction left unmatched. The CDR3 DNA sequence: TGTGCCAGCAGCTTAGATTGGACAGGGGACAGCAATGAGCAGTTCTTC. It translates to CASSLDWTGDSNEQFF.

This clonotype was detected only a few times. The rearrangement uses TRBV20-1 and TRBJ1-2; D call uncertain. This CDR3 region has 14 residues. Looked up from germline, CDR1 is DFQATT and CDR2 is SNEGSKA (reference sequence). The ends were cut back, 1 base at V and 3 bases at J, with 12 bases in the middle. This chain's CDR3 is CSARGSAEYYGYTF. As DNA, the CDR3 is TGCAGTGCTAGAGGATCGGCGGAATACTATGGCTACACCTTC.

This clonotype came up a few times. This chain joins TRBV18 and TRBJ2-7; D remains unclear. The length of the CDR3 is 12 residues. From germline, CDR1 is KGHSH and CDR2 LQKENI. V gave up 3 bases and J gave up 7 bases, with 10 bases separating them. The CDR3 bases are TGTGCCAGCTCACCCACCCTCCTGGAGCAGTACTTC. This sequence encodes CASSPTLLEQYF.